This T cell receptor (beta chain) was documented in a study of blood T cell repertoires in COVID-19. Trimming took 3 bases from V and 5 from J, leaving 8 bases between them. CDR3 length equals 13 residues. This table comes from immunoSEQ multiplex PCR, and its TCRdb copy is limited to in-frame clones, with some not included. The sample includes around 68,000 clones, roughly 87% of them seen just once. The sequencing sample was made of peripheral blood. The sequence was collected from a woman in her 50s with acute or convalescent COVID-19. The chain couples TRBV12-3 or TRBV12-4 to TRBJ2-1, with D maybe TRBD1 (6 bases). Here the CDR3 reads CASSLDSNNEQFF. DNA for the CDR3: TGTGCCAGCAGTTTGGACAGTAACAATGAGCAGTTCTTC.